This passage covers 30 T cell receptor beta chains from one sample sequenced in a study of blood T cells in healthy people across ages. A sample-barcoded 5' primer and a J-beta primer mix were used in a second PCR of roughly 7 to 12 cycles. TCRdb analysed the 5' RACE reads with MiXCR anew, one entry per CDR3 protein. Counted here are approximately 800,000 distinct CDR3 sequences, less than 80% occurring once; the ten biggest clones make up approximately 30%. Material for sequencing was blood. All receptors come from a man aged 30 to 45 in good health.

The CDR3 bases are TGCAGTGCTAGTCTGAAGGATTCAGGGGAATATGGCTACACCTTC. Amino acids: CSASLKDSGEYGYTF. J is TRBJ1-2 and V is TRBV20-1; possibly TRBD1 for D (6 bases). V gave up 3 bases and J gave up 5 bases, with 19 bases separating them. The CDR3 length is 15 residues. Germline CDR1 and CDR2: DFQATT and SNEGSKA (reference sequence).

For this clonotype: Without the conserved terminal phenylalanine or tryptophan, this CDR3 likely stems from a read error. V usage is TRBV3-1 and J usage is TRBJ1-1; 8 nucleotides line up with TRBD1. The CDR3 totals 13 residues. Germline V gene sequence: CDR1 LGHDT, CDR2 YNNKEL (reference sequence). Germline trimming cut 11 bases from V and 3 bases from J; bases unmatched to any gene: 8. As DNA, the CDR3 is TGTGCCTCATCGACAGGGGCGGACACTGAAGCTTTCCTT. Protein sequence: CASSTGADTEAFL.

The chain recombines TRBV28 with TRBJ2-1; 7 bases are a match to TRBD2. Germline V gene lookup returns CDR1 MDHEN and CDR2 SYDVKM. The CDR3 spans 18 residues. V gave up 2 bases and J gave up 0 bases; unmatched junction bases: 10. CDR3 sequence: CASSLMGGIRSSYNEQFF. CDR3 coding DNA: TGTGCCAGCAGTTTAATGGGGGGGATCCGAAGCTCCTACAATGAGCAGTTCTTC.

The chain carries TRBV7-8 and TRBJ1-2; D is perhaps TRBD1 (5 bases). CDR1 and CDR2 (germline): SGHVS, FQNEAQ. The CDR3 loop spans 15 amino acids. V dropped 5 bases and J dropped 2 bases, with 15 bases sitting between them. The CDR3 nucleotides read TGTGCCAGCAGCAGAATGGGGGGGTCGAACTATGGCTACACCTTC. Translating it yields CASSRMGGSNYGYTF.

This chain joins TRBV20-1 and TRBJ1-2; tentatively, D is TRBD1 (5 bases). Trimming removed 7 bases at V and 1 base at J, with 16 bases between. There are 14 residues in the CDR3. Germline CDR1 reads DFQATT; CDR2 reads SNEGSKA (reference sequence). DNA for the CDR3: TGCAGTGTCTCGGCCGGGGGACTTAACTATGGCTACACCTTC. Its protein product is CSVSAGGLNYGYTF.

The chain recombines TRBV27 with TRBJ2-3, with D possibly matching TRBD1 (5 bases). The germline V gene has CDR1 MNHEY and CDR2 SMNVEV (reference sequence). The CDR3 covers 15 residues. Trimming removed 4 bases from V and 3 bases from J, with 14 bases in between. DNA for the CDR3: TGTGCCAGCAGTTACCGGACACAAGGGACAGATACGCAGTATTTT. Translated: CASSYRTQGTDTQYF.

In DNA form, the CDR3 reads TGTGCCAGCAGCTCCGGACAGGGAGCTCACTATGGCTACACCTTC. This sequence encodes CASSSGQGAHYGYTF. This chain uses TRBV7-9 with TRBJ1-2; 8 bases agree with TRBD1. Germline-derived CDR1 and CDR2 are SEHNR and FQNEAQ (reference sequence). There are 15 residues in the CDR3. V gave up 4 bases and J gave up 3 bases; unmatched junction bases: 7.

The V call is TRBV21-1, the J call TRBJ2-2; the table assigns TRBD1, which was not confirmed against the DNA. TRBV21-1 is reported as a pseudogene. The CDR3 spans 16 residues. CDR3 loop: CASSLRDGRNTGELFF. CDR3 DNA sequence: TGTGCCAGCAGCCTCCGGGACGGGCGTAACACCGGGGAGCTGTTTTTT.

This clonotype was detected a few times. This rearrangement joins TRBV29-1 to TRBJ2-3; 7 bases match TRBD2. CDR1 and CDR2 (germline): SQVTM, ANQGSEA. Trimming at V came to 3 bases and at J to 3 bases, leaving 9 bases not matched to a gene. CDR3 length: 15 amino acids. CDR3 in amino acids: CSVEGASGKTDTQYF. The CDR3 nucleotides read TGCAGCGTTGAGGGTGCTAGCGGAAAAACAGATACGCAGTATTTT.

This chain joins TRBV29-1 and TRBJ2-1; D is unclear. Germline CDR1 reads SQVTM; CDR2 reads ANQGSEA. V shed 5 bases and J shed 0 bases, with 11 bases lying between them. CDR3 length: 14 amino acids. The CDR3 reads CSVTHDPSYNEQFF. In DNA, the CDR3 is TGCAGCGTTACCCACGACCCCTCCTACAATGAGCAGTTCTTC.

In the case of this clonotype: At one end the junction does not follow the germline gene, possibly because of a read error. The rearrangement uses TRBV5-6 and TRBJ2-1; perhaps TRBD2 as D (6 bases). The CDR3 is made up of 14 amino acids. Germline lookup yields CDR1 SGHDT and CDR2 YYEEEE. In DNA, the CDR3 is TGTGCCAGCAGCTTGCGGGACTCCTACAATGCGCAGTTCTTC. Its protein is CASSLRDSYNAQFF.

V is TRBV6-2 or TRBV6-3 and J is TRBJ1-5; no reliable D call. The CDR3 is made up of 14 amino acids. V was trimmed by 6 bases and J by 1 base, leaving 10 bases between them. CDR1 is MNHEY, CDR2 SVGEGT, per germline. The CDR3 region is CASRPLRSNQPQHF. As DNA, the CDR3 is TGTGCCAGCAGGCCGCTCCGGAGCAATCAGCCCCAGCATTTT.

The J gene is TRBJ1-4, the V gene TRBV5-1; no reliable D call. The CDR3 contains 15 residues. CDR1 SGHRS and CDR2 YFSETQ come from the germline V gene. V was pared by 1 base and J by 5 bases, with 12 bases between. The CDR3 is CASSLLATKNEKLFF. CDR3 nucleotides: TGCGCCAGCAGCTTGTTGGCCACCAAGAATGAAAAACTGTTTTTT.

The chain carries TRBV3-1 and TRBJ2-1; TRBD2 matches 10 bases. V gave up 5 bases and J gave up 1 base; unmatched junction bases: 5. The CDR3 is 16 residues long. Germline loops: CDR1 LGHDT, CDR2 YNNKEL (reference sequence). In DNA form, the CDR3 reads TGTGCCAGCAGCGGATCTAGCGGGGGTTCCTACAATGAGCAGTTCTTC. Translated: CASSGSSGGSYNEQFF.

The J gene is TRBJ2-1, the V gene TRBV9; 15 bases are a match to TRBD2. The CDR3 has 17 amino acids. Germline V lookup: CDR1 SGDLS, CDR2 YYNGEE. V lost 4 bases and J lost 8; bases outside the gene matches: 10. This chain's CDR3 is CASSSRTSGGDWDEQFF. Written as DNA, the CDR3 is TGTGCCAGCAGCTCACGGACTAGCGGGGGGGACTGGGATGAGCAGTTCTTC.

The V call is TRBV6-2 or TRBV6-3, the J call TRBJ2-3; tentative D call: TRBD2 (5 bases). V lost 0 bases to trimming and J lost 11 bases, with 15 bases between them. This CDR3 has 14 residues. Germline CDR1 MNHEY, CDR2 SVGEGT. CDR3 residues: CASSYSPDSLQQYF. As DNA, the CDR3 is TGTGCCAGCAGTTACTCCCCGGACTCTCTCCAGCAGTATTTT.

This chain links TRBV29-1 with TRBJ2-5; TRBD1 agrees at 9 bases. From germline, CDR1 is SQVTM and CDR2 ANQGSEA. The CDR3 has 14 amino acids. V shed 3 bases, J shed 6 bases, and the junction held 8 bases outside the gene matches. DNA of the CDR3: TGCAGCGTTGACGGACAGGGGATTGGGCAGACCCAGTACTTC. Translating gives CSVDGQGIGQTQYF.

With regard to this clonotype: This could be a read error, since a much larger clone is one nucleotide away. V is TRBV5-1 and J is TRBJ2-1, with 11 bases aligning to TRBD2. Germline loops: CDR1 SGHRS, CDR2 YFSETQ. CDR3 length: 15 residues. The CDR3 loop reads CVSSFSGGVYNEQFF. CDR3 in DNA: TGCGTCAGCAGTTTTAGCGGGGGGGTTTACAATGAGCAGTTCTTC.

The rearrangement links TRBV11-2 to TRBJ2-3; TRBD1 matches at 10 bases. There are 16 residues in the CDR3. The V gene's germline CDR1 is SGHAT and CDR2 FQNNGV. Trimming took 4 bases from V and 5 from J; bases not matched to a gene: 9. The CDR3 reads CASSSPDRGQGDTQYF. The CDR3 DNA reads TGTGCCAGCAGCTCCCCCGACAGGGGGCAGGGAGATACGCAGTATTTT.

This sequence joins TRBV6-4 and TRBJ2-2; perhaps TRBD2 as D (6 bases). V was cut by 6 bases and J by 6 bases, with 14 bases left in between. The CDR3 consists of 14 residues. Per the germline V gene, CDR1 is MRHNA and CDR2 is SNTAGT. The CDR3 DNA follows: TGTGCCAGCAGAGCCCTGTCGGGGGCCGGGGAGCTGTTTTTT. This encodes CASRALSGAGELFF.

CDR3: CASSRDGDQETQYF. Here the CDR3 DNA reads TGTGCCAGCAGCCGAGACGGGGACCAAGAGACCCAGTACTTC. The chain carries TRBV12-3 or TRBV12-4 and TRBJ2-5, with D possibly being TRBD2 (5 bases). This CDR3 spans 14 amino acids. Trimming pared 6 bases from V and 0 bases from J, leaving 11 bases between.

The rearrangement joins TRBV28 to TRBJ2-4, with a tentative D call TRBD2 (5 bases). Germline V gives CDR1 MDHEN, CDR2 SYDVKM. CDR3 length: 14 amino acids. Trimming left V 2 bases short and J 12 bases short, with 17 bases between. The CDR3 DNA is TGTGCCAGCAGTTTAGTTGTTAGCACCGGGGATCAGTACTTC. Translated, it gives CASSLVVSTGDQYF.

This chain uses TRBV28 with TRBJ1-5; D is uncertain. V gave up 7 bases and J gave up 0 bases, with 10 bases separating them. From germline, CDR1 is MDHEN and CDR2 SYDVKM. This CDR3 is 14 amino acids long. CDR3 DNA: TGTGCCAGCACGCCATTGGGTAGCAATCAGCCCCAGCATTTT. The encoded protein is CASTPLGSNQPQHF.

A remark on this clonotype: At one of its ends the junction is not consistent with the germline gene, which may arise from a read error. The chain has TRBV30 and TRBJ1-2; tentatively, D is TRBD1 (6 bases). Germline V lookup: CDR1 GTSNPN, CDR2 SVGIG (reference sequence). The CDR3 is made up of 13 amino acids. Here the CDR3 reads CAWSEGEDYGDTF. The CDR3 DNA is TGTGCCTGGAGTGAGGGGGAGGACTATGGCGACACCTTC. Combining the CDR3 with reference TRBV30 and TRBJ1-2 gives the whole variable domain SQTIHQWPATLVQPVGSPLSLECTVEGTSNPNLYWYRQAAGRGLQLLFYSVGIGQISSEVPQNLSASRPQDRQFILSSKKLLLSDSGFYLCAWSEGEDYGDTFGSGTRLTVV.

The chain recombines TRBV18 with TRBJ1-1, with D tentatively TRBD1 (6 bases). Germline CDR1 reads KGHSH; CDR2 reads LQKENI. Trimming took 1 base from V and 4 from J, leaving 10 bases between them. This CDR3 contains 14 residues. CDR3 sequence (DNA): TGTGCCAGCTCACCACAGGGGGTGGGCACTGAAGCTTTCTTT. Its translation is CASSPQGVGTEAFF.

The chain employs TRBV3-1 and TRBJ2-4; D is unresolved. The germline V gene has CDR1 LGHDT and CDR2 YNNKEL (reference sequence). Trimming shortened V by 3 bases and J by 1 base, and 10 bases separated the two germline ends. This CDR3 comprises 15 residues. Written as DNA, the CDR3 is TGTGCCAGCAGCCAGCCCAAATCGGCCAAAAACATTCAGTACTTC. Its protein is CASSQPKSAKNIQYF.

The chain is built from TRBV4-2 and TRBJ2-5; a weak D match, TRBD2 (7 bases). The J call may be mistaken, given a closer DNA end match to TRBJ2-7. The CDR3 consists of 16 residues. Germline CDR1 is LGHNA and CDR2 is YNFKEQ. The CDR3 protein is CASSPPGGLNPYEQYF. As DNA, the CDR3 is TGTGCCAGCAGCCCCCCCGGGGGGCTAAATCCCTACGAGCAGTACTTC.

This clonotype was seen a few times. V gene TRBV7-2 combines with J gene TRBJ2-7; D may be TRBD1 or TRBD2 (7 bases each). The V gene lost 1 base and the J gene lost 2 bases, with 24 bases spanning the gap. Germline CDR1 SGHTA, CDR2 FQGNSA. The CDR3 is 19 residues long. The CDR3 region is CASSLGLVGGGGPPYEQYF. CDR3 nucleotides: TGTGCCAGCAGCTTAGGATTAGTAGGGGGCGGGGGACCCCCCTACGAGCAGTACTTC.

In its sample, this clonotype was seen a few times. The V and J genes are TRBV6-6 and TRBJ1-1; the match to TRBD1 covers 7 bases. From germline, CDR1 is MNHNY and CDR2 SVGAGI (reference sequence). The CDR3 contains 14 residues. Losses at the gene ends were 7 bases for V and 1 base for J; bases not matched to a gene: 6. The CDR3, as DNA: TGTGCCAGCAACCACAGGGGAACGAACACTGAAGCTTTCTTT. This codes for CASNHRGTNTEAFF.

This clonotype came up once. This sequence joins TRBV4-1 and TRBJ2-4; D gene ambiguous. Deletions cut 4 bases from V and 13 bases from J, with 17 bases between. The germline gives CDR1 MGHRA, CDR2 YSYEKL. The CDR3 sequence is 13 residues long. Here the CDR3 reads CASSPGVVLEQYF. In DNA form, the CDR3 reads TGCGCCAGCAGCCCTGGAGTCGTCCTGGAGCAGTACTTC.